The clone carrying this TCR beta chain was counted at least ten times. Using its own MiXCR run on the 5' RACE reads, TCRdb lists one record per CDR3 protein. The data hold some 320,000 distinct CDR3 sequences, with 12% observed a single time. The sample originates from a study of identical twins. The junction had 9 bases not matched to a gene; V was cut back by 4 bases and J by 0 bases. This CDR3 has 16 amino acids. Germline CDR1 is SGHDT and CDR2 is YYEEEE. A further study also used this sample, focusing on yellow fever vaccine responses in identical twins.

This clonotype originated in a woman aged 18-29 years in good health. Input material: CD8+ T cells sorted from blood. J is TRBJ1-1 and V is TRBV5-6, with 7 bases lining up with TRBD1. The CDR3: CASSTEQGNMNTEAFF. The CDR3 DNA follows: TGTGCCAGCAGCACAGAACAGGGGAATATGAACACTGAAGCTTTCTTT.